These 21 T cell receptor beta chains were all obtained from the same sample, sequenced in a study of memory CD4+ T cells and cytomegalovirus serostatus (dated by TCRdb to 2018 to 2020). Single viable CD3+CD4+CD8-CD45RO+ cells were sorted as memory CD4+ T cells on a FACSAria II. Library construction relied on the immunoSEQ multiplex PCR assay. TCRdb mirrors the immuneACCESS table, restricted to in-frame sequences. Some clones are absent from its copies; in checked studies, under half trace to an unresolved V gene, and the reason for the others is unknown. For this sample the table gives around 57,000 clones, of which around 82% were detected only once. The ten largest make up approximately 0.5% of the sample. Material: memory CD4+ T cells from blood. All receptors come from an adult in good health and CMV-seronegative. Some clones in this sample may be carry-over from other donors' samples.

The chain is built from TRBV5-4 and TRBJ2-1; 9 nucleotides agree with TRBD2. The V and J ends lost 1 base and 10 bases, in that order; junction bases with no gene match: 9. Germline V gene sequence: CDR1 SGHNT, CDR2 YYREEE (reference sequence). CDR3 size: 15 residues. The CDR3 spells CASSLYVAGASEQFF. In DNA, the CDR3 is TGTGCCAGCAGCTTGTATGTAGCGGGAGCAAGCGAGCAGTTCTTC. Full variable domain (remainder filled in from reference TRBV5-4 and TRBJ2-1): ETGVTQSPTHLIKTRGQQVTLRCSSQSGHNTVSWYQQALGQGPQFIFQYYREEENGRGNFPPRFSGLQFPNYSSELNVNALELDDSALYLCASSLYVAGASEQFFGPGTRLTVL.

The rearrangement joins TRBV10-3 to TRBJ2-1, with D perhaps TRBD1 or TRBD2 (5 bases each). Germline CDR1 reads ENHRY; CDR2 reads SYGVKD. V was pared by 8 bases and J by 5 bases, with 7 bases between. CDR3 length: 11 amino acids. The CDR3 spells CAIGTNNEQFF. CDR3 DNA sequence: TGTGCCATCGGGACGAACAATGAGCAGTTCTTC.

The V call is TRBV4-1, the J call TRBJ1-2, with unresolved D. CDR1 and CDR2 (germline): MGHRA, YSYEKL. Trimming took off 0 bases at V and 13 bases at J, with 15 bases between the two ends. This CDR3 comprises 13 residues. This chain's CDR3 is CASSQEDDTSRTF. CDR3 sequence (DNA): TGCGCCAGCAGCCAAGAAGACGACACCTCGCGCACCTTC.

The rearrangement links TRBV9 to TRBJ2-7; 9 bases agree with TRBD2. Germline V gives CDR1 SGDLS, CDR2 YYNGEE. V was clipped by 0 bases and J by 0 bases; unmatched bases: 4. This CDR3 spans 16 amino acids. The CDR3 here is CASSVVRLADSYEQYF. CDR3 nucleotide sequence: TGTGCCAGCAGCGTAGTAAGACTAGCGGACTCCTACGAGCAGTACTTC.

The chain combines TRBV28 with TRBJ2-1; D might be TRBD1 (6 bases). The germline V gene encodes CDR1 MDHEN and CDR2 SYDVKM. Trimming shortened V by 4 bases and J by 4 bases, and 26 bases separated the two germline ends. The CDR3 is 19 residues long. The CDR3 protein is CASSSYHAIDRKAYNEQFF. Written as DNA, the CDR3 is TGTGCCAGCAGTTCATATCACGCAATCGACAGGAAGGCTTACAATGAGCAGTTCTTC.

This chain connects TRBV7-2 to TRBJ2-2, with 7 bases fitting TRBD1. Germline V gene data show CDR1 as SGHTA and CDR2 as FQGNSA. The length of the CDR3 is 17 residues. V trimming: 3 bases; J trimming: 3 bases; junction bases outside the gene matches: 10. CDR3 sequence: CASSLTTRTGYTGELFF. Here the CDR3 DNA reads TGTGCCAGCAGCTTGACAACCCGGACAGGCTACACCGGGGAGCTGTTTTTT.

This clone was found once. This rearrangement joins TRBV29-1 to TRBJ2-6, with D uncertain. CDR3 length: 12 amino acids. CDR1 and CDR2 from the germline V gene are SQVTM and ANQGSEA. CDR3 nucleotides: TGCAGTGGTGAAACTGGGGCCAACGTCCTGACTTTC. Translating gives CSGETGANVLTF.

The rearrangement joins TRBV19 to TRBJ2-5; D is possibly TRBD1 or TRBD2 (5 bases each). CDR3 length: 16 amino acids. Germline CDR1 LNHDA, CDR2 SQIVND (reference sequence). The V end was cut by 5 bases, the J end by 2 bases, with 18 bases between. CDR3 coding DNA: TGTGCCAGTAGTCGGGGCAGTGTAGGACTTCAAGAGACCCAGTACTTC. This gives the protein CASSRGSVGLQETQYF.

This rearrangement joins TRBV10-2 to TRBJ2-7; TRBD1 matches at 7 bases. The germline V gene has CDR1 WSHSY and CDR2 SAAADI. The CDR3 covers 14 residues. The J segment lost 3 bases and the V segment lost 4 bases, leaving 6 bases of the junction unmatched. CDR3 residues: CASSGGQRNYEQYF. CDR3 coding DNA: TGCGCCAGCAGTGGGGGACAGAGAAACTACGAGCAGTACTTC.

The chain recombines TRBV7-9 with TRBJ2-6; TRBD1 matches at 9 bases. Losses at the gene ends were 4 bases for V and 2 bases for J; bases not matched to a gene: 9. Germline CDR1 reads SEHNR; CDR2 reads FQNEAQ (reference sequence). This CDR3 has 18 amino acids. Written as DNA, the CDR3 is TGTGCCAGCAGCTATACACAGGGGGCGCGCCCTGGGGCCAACGTCCTGACTTTC. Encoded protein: CASSYTQGARPGANVLTF.

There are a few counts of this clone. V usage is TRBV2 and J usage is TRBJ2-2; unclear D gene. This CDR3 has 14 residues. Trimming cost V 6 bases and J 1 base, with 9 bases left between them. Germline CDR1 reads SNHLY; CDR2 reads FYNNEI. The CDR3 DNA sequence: TGTGCCAGCAGAGGGTTGCTGAACACCGGGGAGCTGTTTTTT. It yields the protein CASRGLLNTGELFF.

CDR3 sequence: CASSTLGGSADTQYF. The CDR3 region has the DNA TGTGCCAGCAGCACCCTCGGGGGGTCGGCAGATACGCAGTATTTT. The V gene is TRBV9, the J gene TRBJ2-3; the match to TRBD2 covers 7 bases. There are 15 residues in the CDR3. CDR1 SGDLS and CDR2 YYNGEE come from the germline V gene. V was pared by 4 bases and J by 4 bases, with 9 bases of the junction left unmatched.

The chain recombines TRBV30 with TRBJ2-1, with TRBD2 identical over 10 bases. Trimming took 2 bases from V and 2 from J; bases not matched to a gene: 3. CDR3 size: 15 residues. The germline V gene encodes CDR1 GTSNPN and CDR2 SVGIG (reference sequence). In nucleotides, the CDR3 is TGTGCCTGGAGTCCTAGCGGGAGAGCCTACAATGAGCAGTTCTTC. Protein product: CAWSPSGRAYNEQFF.

The DNA for the CDR3 is TGTGCCAGCTCCACCCCCGGACAGCCGCGTCTACGCAATCAGCCCCAGCATTTT. Its translation: CASSTPGQPRLRNQPQHF. The genes are TRBV5-8 and TRBJ1-5, with a weak D call TRBD1 (6 bases). The CDR3 runs to 18 residues. Germline V gene data show CDR1 as SGHTS and CDR2 as YDEGEE. The ends were cut back, 7 bases at V and 2 bases at J, with 25 bases in the middle.

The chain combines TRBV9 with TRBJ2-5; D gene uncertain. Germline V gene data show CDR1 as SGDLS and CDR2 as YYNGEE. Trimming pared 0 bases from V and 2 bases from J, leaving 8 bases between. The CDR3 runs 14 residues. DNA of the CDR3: TGTGCCAGCAGCGTAGGAGGCAGACAAGAGACCCAGTACTTC. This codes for CASSVGGRQETQYF.

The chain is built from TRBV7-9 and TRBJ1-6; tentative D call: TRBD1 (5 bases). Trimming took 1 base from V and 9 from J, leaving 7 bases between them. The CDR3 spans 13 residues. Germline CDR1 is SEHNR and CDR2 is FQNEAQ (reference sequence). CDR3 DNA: TGTGCCAGCAGCTTAGGGGACTTTTCACCCCTCCACTTT. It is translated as CASSLGDFSPLHF.

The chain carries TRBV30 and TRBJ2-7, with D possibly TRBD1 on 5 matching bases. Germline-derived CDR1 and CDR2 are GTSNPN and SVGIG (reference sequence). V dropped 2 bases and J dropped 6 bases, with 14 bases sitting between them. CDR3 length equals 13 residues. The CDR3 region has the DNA TGTGCCTGGAGTATTTCAGGGTGGGGCGAGCAGTACTTC. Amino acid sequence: CAWSISGWGEQYF. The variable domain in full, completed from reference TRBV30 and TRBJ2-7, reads SQTIHQWPATLVQPVGSPLSLECTVEGTSNPNLYWYRQAAGRGLQLLFYSVGIGQISSEVPQNLSASRPQDRQFILSSKKLLLSDSGFYLCAWSISGWGEQYFGPGTRLTVT.

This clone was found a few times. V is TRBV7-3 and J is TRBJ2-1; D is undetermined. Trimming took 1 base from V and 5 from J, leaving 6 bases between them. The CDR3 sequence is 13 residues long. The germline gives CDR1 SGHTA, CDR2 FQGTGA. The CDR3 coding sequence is TGTGCCAGCAGCTTAAACTCACACAATGAGCAGTTCTTC. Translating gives CASSLNSHNEQFF. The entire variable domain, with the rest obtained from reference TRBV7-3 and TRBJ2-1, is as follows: GAGVSQTPSNKVTEKGKYVELRCDPISGHTALYWYRQSLGQGPEFLIYFQGTGAADDSGLPNDRFFAVRPEGSVSTLKIQRTERGDSAVYLCASSLNSHNEQFFGPGTRLTVL.

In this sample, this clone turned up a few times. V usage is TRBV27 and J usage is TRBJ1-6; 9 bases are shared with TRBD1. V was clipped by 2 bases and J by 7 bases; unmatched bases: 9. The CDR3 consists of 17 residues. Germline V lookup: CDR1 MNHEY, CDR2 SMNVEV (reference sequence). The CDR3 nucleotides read TGTGCCAGCAGTTTAAGGGGACAGGGCCCCCCGAATTCACCCCTCCACTTT. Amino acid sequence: CASSLRGQGPPNSPLHF.

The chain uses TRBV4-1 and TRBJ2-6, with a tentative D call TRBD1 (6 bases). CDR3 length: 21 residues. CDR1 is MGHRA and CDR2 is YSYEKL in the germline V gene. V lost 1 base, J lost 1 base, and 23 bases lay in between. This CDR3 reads CASSQGLLGTGTFSGANVLTF. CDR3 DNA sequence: TGCGCCAGCAGCCAAGGGCTTTTGGGAACAGGGACCTTTTCTGGGGCCAACGTCCTGACTTTC.

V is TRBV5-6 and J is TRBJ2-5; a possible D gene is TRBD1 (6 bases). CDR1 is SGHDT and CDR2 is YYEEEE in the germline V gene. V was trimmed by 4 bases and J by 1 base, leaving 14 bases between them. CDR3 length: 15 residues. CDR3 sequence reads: CASSLRQALQETQYF. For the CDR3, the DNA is TGTGCCAGCAGCCTTAGACAGGCGCTCCAAGAGACCCAGTACTTC.